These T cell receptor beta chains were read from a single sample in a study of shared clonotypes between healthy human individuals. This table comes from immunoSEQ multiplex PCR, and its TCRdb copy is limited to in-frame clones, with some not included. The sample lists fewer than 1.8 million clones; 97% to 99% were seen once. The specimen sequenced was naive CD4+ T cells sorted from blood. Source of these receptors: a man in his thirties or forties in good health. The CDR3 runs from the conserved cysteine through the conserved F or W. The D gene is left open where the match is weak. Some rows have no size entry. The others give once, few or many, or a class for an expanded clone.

DNA: TGCAGCGCGAACAGGATTGTGCGGGCTGAAGCTTTCTTT
CDR3: CSANRIVRAEAFF
length: 13
J: TRBJ1-1
size: .
V: TRBV29-1
D: .

DNA: TGTGCCAGCAGCCCGACAGGGCGGTGGGATCAGCCCCAGCATTTT
CDR3: CASSPTGRWDQPQHF
length: 15
J: TRBJ1-5
size: .
V: TRBV28
D: TRBD1

DNA: TGTGCCAGCAGCTTAGGACAGCAGGCCTACGAGCAGTACTTC
CDR3: CASSLGQQAYEQYF
length: 14
J: TRBJ2-7
size: .
V: TRBV7-8
D: .

DNA: TGTGCCAGCATCGACAGGGTTCCTAACACCGGGGAGCTGTTTTTT
CDR3: CASIDRVPNTGELFF
length: 15
J: TRBJ2-2
size: once
V: TRBV6-6
D: TRBD1

DNA: TGTGCCAGCAGTTCCGGACAGGGAGCCCAGCATTTT
CDR3: CASSSGQGAQHF
length: 12
J: TRBJ1-5
size: .
V: TRBV28
D: TRBD1

DNA: TGTGCCAGCAGCTTCGCCGGGACTAACGATTTAAAAAACATTCAGTACTTC
CDR3: CASSFAGTNDLKNIQYF
length: 17
J: TRBJ2-4
size: .
V: TRBV5-4
D: TRBD2

DNA: TGTGCCAGCAGCCCTTTAACGACGCTAGAGAACACTGAAGCTTTCTTT
CDR3: CASSPLTTLENTEAFF
length: 16
J: TRBJ1-1
size: .
V: TRBV9
D: .

DNA: TGTGCCAGCAGGACTAGCGGGATTCAAGAGACCCAGTACTTC
CDR3: CASRTSGIQETQYF
length: 14
J: TRBJ2-5
size: .
V: TRBV6-5
D: TRBD2

DNA: TGTGCCAGCAGCACCTGGACTAGCGCTAGCTCCTACAATGAGCAGTTCTTC
CDR3: CASSTWTSASSYNEQFF
length: 17
J: TRBJ2-1
size: .
V: TRBV5-5
D: TRBD2

DNA: TGTGCCAGCAGCCAAGCCGGGAGAGGGTACAATGAGCAGTTCTTC
CDR3: CASSQAGRGYNEQFF
length: 15
J: TRBJ2-1
size: few
V: TRBV14
D: .

DNA: TGTGCCAGCTCACGAACAGGCTTGGGACACGAAAAACTGTTTTTT
CDR3: CASSRTGLGHEKLFF
length: 15
J: TRBJ1-4
size: .
V: TRBV18
D: .

DNA: TGTGCCATCATAAAATCTGGCGGAGGCCCCACAGATACGCAGTATTTT
CDR3: CAIIKSGGGPTDTQYF
length: 16
J: TRBJ2-3
size: .
V: TRBV10-3
D: .

DNA: TGTGCTAGCAGCTTAGCTTCGCGGGAGACCCAGTACTTC
CDR3: CASSLASRETQYF
length: 13
J: TRBJ2-5
size: once
V: TRBV7-7
D: .